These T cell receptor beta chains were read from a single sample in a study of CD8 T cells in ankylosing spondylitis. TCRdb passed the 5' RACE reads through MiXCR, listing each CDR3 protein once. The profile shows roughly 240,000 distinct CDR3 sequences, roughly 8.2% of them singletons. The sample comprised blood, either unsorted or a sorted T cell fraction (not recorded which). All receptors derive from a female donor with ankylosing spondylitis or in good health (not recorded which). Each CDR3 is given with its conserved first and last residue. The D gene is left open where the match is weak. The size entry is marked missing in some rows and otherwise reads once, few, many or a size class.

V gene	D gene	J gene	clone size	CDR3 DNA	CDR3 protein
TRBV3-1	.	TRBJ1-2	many	TGTGCCAGCAGCCAAGTCGGAGGTGGCTACACCTTC	CASSQVGGGYTF
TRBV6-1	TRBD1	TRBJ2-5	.	TGTGCCAGCAGTCCAGGGACAGGGGGAGCGAAGACCCAGTACTTC	CASSPGTGGAKTQYF
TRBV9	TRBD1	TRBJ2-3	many	TGTGCCAGCAGCGCCTCAGGGGGATTCACAGATACGCAGTATTTT	CASSASGGFTDTQYF
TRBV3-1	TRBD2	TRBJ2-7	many	TGTGCCAGCAGCCTGGCTAGCGGGAGGCGAGGGGAGCAGTACTTC	CASSLASGRRGEQYF
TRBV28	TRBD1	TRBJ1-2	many	TGTGCCAGCCTACCCCCCGGACAGGGGATCGGCTATGGCTACACCTTC	CASLPPGQGIGYGYTF
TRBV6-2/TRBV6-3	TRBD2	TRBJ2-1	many	TGTGCCATCCGAGGACTAGCGGGAGGAGTAGGGAACAATGAGCAGTTCTTC	CAIRGLAGGVGNNEQFF
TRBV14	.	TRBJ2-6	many	TGTGCCAGCAGCCCCCAAGTAGGGGCCAACGTCCTGACTTTC	CASSPQVGANVLTF
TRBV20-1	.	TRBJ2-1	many	TGCAGTGCTAGAGACAGGGTAAACTACAATGAGCAGTTCTTC	CSARDRVNYNEQFF
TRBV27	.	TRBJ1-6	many	TGTGCCAGCCGGACGGACAAAGATTCACCCCTCCACTTT	CASRTDKDSPLHF
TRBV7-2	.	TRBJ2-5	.	TGTGCCAGCAGCAAACAGGGTCGGGAGACCCAGTACTTC	CASSKQGRETQYF
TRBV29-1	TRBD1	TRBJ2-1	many	TGCAGCGGTCAACAGGGGTCAGGCTACAATGAGCAGTTCTTC	CSGQQGSGYNEQFF
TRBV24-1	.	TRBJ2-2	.	TGTGCCACCAGTGAGCGACAGTACACCGGGGAGCTGTTTTTT	CATSERQYTGELFF
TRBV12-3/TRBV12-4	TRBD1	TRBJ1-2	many	TGTGCCAGCAGTTTAGAATCTCAGGGGGCTTATGGCTACACCTTC	CASSLESQGAYGYTF
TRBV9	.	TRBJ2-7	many	TGTGCCAGCAGCGGGTTCGGAGAGAGGGGCCACGAGCAGTACTTC	CASSGFGERGHEQYF
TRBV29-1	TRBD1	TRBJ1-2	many	TGCAGCGTTGACACATCGGGACAGGGGGGTAGTTGGACCTTC	CSVDTSGQGGSWTF
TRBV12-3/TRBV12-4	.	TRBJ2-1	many	TGTGCCAGCAGTCCCAATGAGCAGTTCTTC	CASSPNEQFF
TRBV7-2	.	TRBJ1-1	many	TGTGCCAGCAGGGGTCCCGGGCGGGGTGAAGCTTTCTTT	CASRGPGRGEAFF
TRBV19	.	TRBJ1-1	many	TGTGCCAGTAGTGTCAGGGGCCCCATGAACACTGAAGCTTTCTTT	CASSVRGPMNTEAFF
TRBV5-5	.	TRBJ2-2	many	TGTGCCAGCAGCTCGGCCGGTTGGCGATCGGGGGAGCTGTTTTTT	CASSSAGWRSGELFF
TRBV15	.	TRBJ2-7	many	TGTGCCACCAGCAGAGTGGACTCCCATGAGCAGTACTTC	CATSRVDSHEQYF